The clone carrying this T cell receptor beta chain was detected ten times or more. J lost 6 bases, V lost 5 bases, and 8 bases had no gene match. Germline CDR1 SGHTA, CDR2 FQGNSA. The CDR3 is 15 amino acids. TCRdb called the reads again in MiXCR, with one record for every CDR3 protein. In the table there are hundreds of thousands of distinct CDR3 sequences, 35% of which are singletons. This sample was included in a study of T cell repertoires in cytomegalovirus infection. Background on the study: A matching HLA type, together with CMV infection, was signaled by public TCR beta signatures.

This chain joins TRBV7-2 and TRBJ2-7; 12 bases are shared with TRBD1. Sequenced sample: PBMCs. The source of this sequence is a human donor in good health (CMV status not recorded). Some clones in this sample may be carry-over from other donors' samples. The CDR3 region is CASSGRDRGLFEQYF. The DNA of the CDR3 is TGTGCCAGCAGCGGCCGGGACAGGGGGCTTTTCGAGCAGTACTTC. The variable domain in full, with the rest retrieved from reference TRBV7-2 and TRBJ2-7, is GAGVSQSPSNKVTEKGKDVELRCDPISGHTALYWYRQSLGQGLEFLIYFQGNSAPDKSGLPSDRFSAERTGGSVSTLTIQRTQQEDSAVYLCASSGRDRGLFEQYFGPGTRLTVT.